The T cell receptor beta chain described here comes from a study of cytomegalovirus exposure and HLA in healthy donors. Points from the study as a whole: For most subjects, TCR beta sequences were reported to predict HLA-A and HLA-B alleles with accuracy.

This CDR3 spans 16 amino acids. In germline, CDR1 is SGHNT, CDR2 YYREEE (reference sequence). The V segment lost 3 bases and the J segment 3 bases; nucleotides outside the gene matches: 11. Amplification used 60 Vbeta primers and 13 Jbeta primers. Assay: immunoSEQ multiplex PCR; the TCRdb copy retains only in-frame clones and omits some. Among approximately 130,000 clones listed, about 81% were seen once. To note about this clone: Antigen: not known.

The chain joins TRBV5-4 to TRBJ2-7; 8 nucleotides agree with TRBD1. The origin of this receptor is a woman aged 35 to 49 in good health and CMV-seropositive. Sequencing used PBMCs. CDR3 sequence reads: CASSSPGTGLIYEQYF. CDR3 nucleotides: TGTGCCAGCAGCTCCCCCGGGACAGGCCTAATCTACGAGCAGTACTTC. The full variable domain, with the rest looked up from reference TRBV5-4 and TRBJ2-7, is ETGVTQSPTHLIKTRGQQVTLRCSSQSGHNTVSWYQQALGQGPQFIFQYYREEENGRGNFPPRFSGLQFPNYSSELNVNALELDDSALYLCASSSPGTGLIYEQYFGPGTRLTVT.